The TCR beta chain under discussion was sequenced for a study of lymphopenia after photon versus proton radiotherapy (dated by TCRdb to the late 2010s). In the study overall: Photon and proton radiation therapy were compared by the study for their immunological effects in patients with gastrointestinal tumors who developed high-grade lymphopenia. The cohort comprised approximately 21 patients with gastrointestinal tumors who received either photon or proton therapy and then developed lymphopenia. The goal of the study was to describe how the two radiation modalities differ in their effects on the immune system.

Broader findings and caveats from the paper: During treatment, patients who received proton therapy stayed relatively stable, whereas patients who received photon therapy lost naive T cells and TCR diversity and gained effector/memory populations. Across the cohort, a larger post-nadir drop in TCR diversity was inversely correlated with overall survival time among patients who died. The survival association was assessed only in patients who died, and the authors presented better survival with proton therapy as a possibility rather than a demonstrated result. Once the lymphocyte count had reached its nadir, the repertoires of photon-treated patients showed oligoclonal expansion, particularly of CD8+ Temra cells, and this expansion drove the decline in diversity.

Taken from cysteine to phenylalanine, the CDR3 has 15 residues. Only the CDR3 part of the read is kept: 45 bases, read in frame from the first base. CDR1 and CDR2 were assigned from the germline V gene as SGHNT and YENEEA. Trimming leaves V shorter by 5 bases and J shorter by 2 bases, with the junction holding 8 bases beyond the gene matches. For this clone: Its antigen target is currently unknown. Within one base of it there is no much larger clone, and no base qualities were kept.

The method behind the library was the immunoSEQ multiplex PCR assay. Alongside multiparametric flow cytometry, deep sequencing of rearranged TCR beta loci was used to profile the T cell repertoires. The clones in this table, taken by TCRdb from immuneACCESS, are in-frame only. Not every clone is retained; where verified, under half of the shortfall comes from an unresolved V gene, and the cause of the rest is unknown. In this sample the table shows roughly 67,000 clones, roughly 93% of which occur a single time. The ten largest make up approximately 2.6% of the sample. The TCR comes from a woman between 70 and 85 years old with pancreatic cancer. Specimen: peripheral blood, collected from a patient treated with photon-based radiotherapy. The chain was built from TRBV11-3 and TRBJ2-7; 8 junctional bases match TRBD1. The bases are TGTGCCAGCAGCGAAGGGACAGGAAAAGCCTACGAGCAGTACTTC. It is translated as CASSEGTGKAYEQYF.